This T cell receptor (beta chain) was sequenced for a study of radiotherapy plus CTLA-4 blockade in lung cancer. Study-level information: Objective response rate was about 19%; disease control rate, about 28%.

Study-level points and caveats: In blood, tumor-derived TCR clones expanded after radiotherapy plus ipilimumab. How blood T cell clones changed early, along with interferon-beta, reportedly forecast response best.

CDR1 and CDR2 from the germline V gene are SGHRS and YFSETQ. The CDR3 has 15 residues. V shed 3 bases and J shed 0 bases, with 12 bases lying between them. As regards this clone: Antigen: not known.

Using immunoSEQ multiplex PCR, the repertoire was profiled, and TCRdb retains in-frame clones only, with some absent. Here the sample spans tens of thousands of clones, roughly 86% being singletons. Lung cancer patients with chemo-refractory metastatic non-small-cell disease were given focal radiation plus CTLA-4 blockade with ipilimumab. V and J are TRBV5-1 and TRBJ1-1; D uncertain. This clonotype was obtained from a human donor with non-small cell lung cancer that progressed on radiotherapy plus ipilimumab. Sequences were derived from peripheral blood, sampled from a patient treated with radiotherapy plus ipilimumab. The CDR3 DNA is TGCGCCAGCAGCTCCGACTTGCTCATGAACACTGAAGCTTTCTTT. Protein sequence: CASSSDLLMNTEAFF.